This entry features one T cell receptor beta chain sequence. The antigen is not known. These data originate in a study of vaccination and CD4 T cells after COVID-19. Turning to the study itself: The cells in question were stimulated using overlapping spike peptides derived from SARS-CoV-2, HCoV-NL63, HCoV-OC43 and HCoV-229E.

Noted treatment: approximately 11-day PBMC culture with coronavirus spike peptide pools or control peptides (ViraFEST assay). ViraFEST used peptide pools to expand antigen-specific T cells, then sequenced TCRs. PCR-confirmed positives ranged from March to December 2020, preceding US Alpha, Beta and Delta variants. CDR3 size: 12 residues. In germline, CDR1 is SGDLS, CDR2 YYNGEE. Deletions cut 5 bases from V and 4 bases from J, with 9 bases between. At the Johns Hopkins FTIC core, DNA taken from cultured CD4+ T cells was sequenced by way of the Oncomine TCR Beta short-read assay. TCRdb reprocessed the PCR reads via MiXCR and lists one record per CDR3 protein. The sample shows 20,000 to 30,000 distinct CDR3 sequences, roughly 64% of them seen only once.

The source of this sequence is a human donor who had recovered from COVID-19. V is TRBV9 and J is TRBJ1-1; no firm D call. Input material: CD4+ T cells from blood, cultured in vitro. In DNA, the CDR3 is TGTGCCAGCAGTGCCATCGGCACTGAAGCTTTCTTT. Translating gives CASSAIGTEAFF.